This T cell receptor (beta chain) was captured by sequencing in a study of persistence of HIV-infected CD4 T cells. Across the study: A median of about 8 years of suppressive ART preceded sampling.

This was the immunoSEQ version 4 assay in survey mode. The repertoire was sequenced with immunoSEQ multiplex PCR; TCRdb's copy has only in-frame clones and lacks some. The sample lists approximately 39,000 clones; 80% to 85% were seen once. Notes on this clone: Its antigen remains unidentified.

With 4 bases clipped from V and 5 bases from J, the junction kept 5 bases outside the gene matches. Germline V gene lookup returns CDR1 SNHLY and CDR2 FYNNEI. The CDR3 is 14 amino acids. The stimulus was an HIV-1 Gag 15-mer peptide pool, roughly 1 ug/peptide/mL. Sorted nonresponding memory CD4+ T cells were CD40L-negative, CD69-negative, CD45RO-high. CD8-depleted PBMCs were stimulated 18 hours with anti-CD28/CD49d costimulation, CD40-blocking antibody and enfuvirtide. The sample consisted of cultured CD4+ T cells from PBMCs, taken from a patient who received antiretroviral therapy. V and J are TRBV2 and TRBJ1-5, with 7 nucleotides matching TRBD1. This sequence was found in an adult with HIV. The donor label of this sample is uncertain. CDR3 sequence (DNA): TGTGCCAGCAGTGCTCGGGACAGCGATCAGCCCCAGCATTTT. Translating gives CASSARDSDQPQHF.